This TCR beta chain comes out of a study of T-cell memory formation after mild COVID-19. On the study more broadly: There were largely donor-specific TCR clusters.

V was pared by 5 bases and J by 5 bases, with 12 bases between. CDR3 length: 12 residues. CDR1 is DFQATT, CDR2 SNEGSKA, per germline (reference sequence). Study findings and constraints: A second wave of clones peaked on day 37, and their SARS-CoV-2 specificity went unconfirmed.

Regarding this clonotype: Its antigen is unknown.

TCRdb independently ran MiXCR on the 5' RACE reads; one entry per CDR3 protein. In the table there are hundreds of thousands of distinct CDR3 sequences, roughly 26% of which are singletons. This clonotype originated in an adult woman who had mild COVID-19 (a few samples of this study predate the infection). Cell type and time point are not known. The sample was PBMCs or a T cell subset sorted from them (not recorded which). The rearrangement links TRBV20-1 to TRBJ2-5; TRBD2 is a possible D gene (5 bases). This CDR3 reads CSAHPRAETQYF. CDR3 DNA sequence: TGCAGTGCTCACCCGAGGGCGGAGACCCAGTACTTC.